These 13 T cell receptor beta chains were all obtained from the same sample, sequenced in a study of T cell responses to AZD1222 COVID-19 vaccine (dated by TCRdb to the early 2020s). What this sample's time point label stands for: about 28 days (+/-7) after the second vaccine dose. Libraries were built with the immunoSEQ multiplex PCR assay. This is the immuneACCESS table as TCRdb keeps it, with only in-frame sequences that have V and J called. A part of the clones is gone; compared with another copy, unresolved V genes explain less than half, and the rest is unexplained. Counted in this sample were about 150,000 clones; 90% to 95% of them appeared once. Over 3% of the sample is in the top ten clones. The starting material was peripheral blood, obtained 28 days after the second AZD1222 dose. These TCRs come from an adult who received the AZD1222 COVID-19 vaccine.

The genes are TRBV7-8 and TRBJ1-1; no reliable D call. V dropped 2 bases and J dropped 8 bases, with 12 bases sitting between them. CDR3 size: 13 residues. In germline, CDR1 is SGHVS, CDR2 FQNEAQ. The CDR3 DNA reads as TGTGCCAGCAGCTTAAAAGCTGGACCGGAAGCTTTCTTT. Translating gives CASSLKAGPEAFF. The full variable domain, rest sourced from reference TRBV7-8 and TRBJ1-1, is GAGVSQSPRYKVAKRGQDVALRCDPISGHVSLFWYQQALGQGPEFLTYFQNEAQLDKSGLPSDRFFAERPEGSVSTLKIQRTQQEDSAVYLCASSLKAGPEAFFGQGTRLTVV.

The chain carries TRBV5-1 and TRBJ2-3; no firm D call. The germline gives CDR1 SGHRS, CDR2 YFSETQ. The CDR3 length is 14 residues. Trimming pared 3 bases from V and 2 bases from J, leaving 10 bases between. CDR3 sequence: CASSSGLVTDTQYF. In DNA, the CDR3 is TGCGCCAGCAGCTCTGGGCTAGTCACAGATACGCAGTATTTT.

This clone appeared a single time. This rearrangement joins TRBV6-4 to TRBJ2-3, with 7 bases that match TRBD2. This CDR3 is 15 amino acids long. Germline CDR1 MRHNA, CDR2 SNTAGT. V was pared by 3 bases and J by 2 bases, with 5 bases of the junction left unmatched. The CDR3 region has the DNA TGTGCCAGCAGTGAGAGCGGGGAGGCCACAGATACGCAGTATTTT. Translation gives CASSESGEATDTQYF.

The V gene is TRBV6-4, the J gene TRBJ1-1; D ambiguous. Germline V gene data show CDR1 as MRHNA and CDR2 as SNTAGT. The V gene lost 3 bases and the J gene lost 3 bases, with 17 bases spanning the gap. The CDR3 is 16 amino acids. CDR3 DNA: TGTGCCAGCAGTGAATCAAATGGCCCTCCTGACACTGAAGCTTTCTTT. Amino acids: CASSESNGPPDTEAFF.

The chain links TRBV9 to TRBJ2-2, with 10 positions matching TRBD2. This CDR3 is built from 17 residues. V gave up 2 bases and J gave up 7 bases; unmatched junction bases: 11. CDR1 and CDR2 from the germline V gene are SGDLS and YYNGEE. CDR3: CASSVTSGIAGGGELFF. DNA of the CDR3: TGTGCCAGCAGCGTTACTAGCGGGATAGCCGGGGGCGGGGAGCTGTTTTTT.

The genes are TRBV28 and TRBJ1-3, with a tentative D call TRBD1 (6 bases). V dropped 6 bases and J dropped 2 bases, with 17 bases sitting between them. This CDR3 is built from 16 residues. Germline V gene sequence: CDR1 MDHEN, CDR2 SYDVKM. In DNA form, the CDR3 reads TGTGCCAGCAGAGTACCGGAAACAGGGACTGGAAACACCATATATTTT. Protein: CASRVPETGTGNTIYF.

V usage is TRBV11-1 and J usage is TRBJ1-1; no clear D gene. The ends were cut back, 6 bases at V and 2 bases at J, with 13 bases in the middle. The CDR3 has 14 residues. Germline V gene lookup returns CDR1 SGHAT and CDR2 FQDESV (reference sequence). The CDR3 coding sequence is TGTGCCAGCAGGCAATACAACGCTAACACTGAAGCTTTCTTT. Residues: CASRQYNANTEAFF.

V and J are TRBV6-1 and TRBJ2-1; TRBD1 might be the D (5 bases). Trimming took 1 base from V and 7 from J, leaving 11 bases between them. Germline CDR1 and CDR2: MNHNS and SASEGT. This CDR3 spans 14 amino acids. CDR3: CASSEGAGWNEQFF. As DNA, the CDR3 is TGTGCCAGCAGTGAAGGGGCAGGGTGGAATGAGCAGTTCTTC.

V is TRBV11-2 and J is TRBJ1-1; D uncertain. CDR1 and CDR2 from the germline V gene are SGHAT and FQNNGV. Trimming shortened V by 1 base and J by 1 base, and 7 bases separated the two germline ends. The CDR3 runs to 14 residues. The DNA of the CDR3 is TGTGCCAGCAGCTTAGCCGGTTCGAACACTGAAGCTTTCTTT. Translating gives CASSLAGSNTEAFF.

The rearrangement uses TRBV24-1 and TRBJ2-5; D gene uncertain. CDR3 length: 16 residues. Deletions cut 3 bases from V and 5 bases from J, with 18 bases between. CDR1 is KGHDR, CDR2 SFDVKD, per germline. The CDR3 here is CATSDPPNEVGETQYF. In nucleotides, the CDR3 is TGTGCCACCAGTGATCCCCCTAATGAGGTTGGGGAGACCCAGTACTTC.

The gene calls are TRBV5-4 and TRBJ2-3; 7 bases agree with TRBD2. The CDR3 loop spans 15 amino acids. V lost 0 bases, J lost 1 base, and 2 bases stayed unmatched. Germline-derived CDR1 and CDR2 are SGHNT and YYREEE (reference sequence). As DNA, the CDR3 is TGTGCCAGCAGCTTGGGGCTAGCGGGCACAGATACGCAGTATTTT. This sequence encodes CASSLGLAGTDTQYF.

CDR3 sequence: CASSLGDRSYEQYF. CDR3 nucleotide sequence: TGCGCCAGCAGCTTGGGGGACAGGTCCTACGAGCAGTACTTC. The chain joins TRBV5-1 to TRBJ2-7; 8 bases line up with TRBD1. This CDR3 has 14 residues. From germline, CDR1 is SGHRS and CDR2 YFSETQ. J lost 1 base, V lost 0 bases, and 0 bases had no gene match.

The chain has TRBV9 and TRBJ2-1, with D maybe TRBD2 (6 bases). The V gene lost 3 bases and the J gene lost 5 bases, with 15 bases spanning the gap. This CDR3 comprises 15 residues. The germline V gene encodes CDR1 SGDLS and CDR2 YYNGEE. CDR3 bases: TGTGCCAGCAGCGGGGGACTCCGACTCAACAATGAGCAGTTCTTC. Translated, it gives CASSGGLRLNNEQFF.